The 17 T cell receptor beta chains given below trace back to one sample, sequenced in a study of blood T cell repertoires in COVID-19. TCRdb's copy holds only in-frame clones and misses some; the assay was immunoSEQ multiplex PCR. Here the sample spans 450,000 or so clones, roughly 89% being singletons. The sample comprised peripheral blood. The receptor source for this set is a man between 18 and 35 years old with COVID-19, enrolled during active disease.

The V gene is TRBV13, the J gene TRBJ1-6; possible D gene TRBD1, 5 bases. Trimming pared 4 bases from V and 8 bases from J, leaving 15 bases between. This CDR3 is built from 15 residues. The germline V gene encodes CDR1 PRHDT and CDR2 FYEKMQ (reference sequence). The CDR3 loop reads CASSSVPWGDSPLHF. CDR3 bases: TGTGCCAGCAGCTCCGTGCCCTGGGGGGATTCACCCCTCCACTTT.

This clone was counted only a few times. V and J are TRBV4-1 and TRBJ1-4; no clear D gene. CDR3 size: 13 residues. With 1 base removed from V and 8 bases from J, the gap between germline ends came to 8 bases. The germline V gene has CDR1 MGHRA and CDR2 YSYEKL. CDR3 bases: TGCGCCAGCAGCCAAGCCAGATTCGAAAAACTGTTTTTT. It is translated as CASSQARFEKLFF.

The chain joins TRBV12-3 or TRBV12-4 to TRBJ2-2; no clear D gene. This CDR3 is built from 11 residues. V shed 6 bases and J shed 5 bases, with 4 bases lying between them. CDR3 region: CASRLTGELFF. For the CDR3, the DNA is TGTGCCAGCAGGCTAACCGGGGAGCTGTTTTTT.

J is TRBJ1-2 and V is TRBV24-1, with 7 bases that match TRBD1. CDR3 length: 12 amino acids. The germline gives CDR1 KGHDR, CDR2 SFDVKD. After removal of 9 bases from V and 8 bases from J, the junction contained 8 bases not matched to a gene. CDR3 bases: TGTGCCACCTACGAAACAGGGGTAGGCTACACCTTC. Translation: CATYETGVGYTF.

This chain joins TRBV28 and TRBJ1-4; D call uncertain. Germline V gives CDR1 MDHEN, CDR2 SYDVKM. V was shortened by 2 bases and J by 3 bases, with 4 bases between the two germline ends. CDR3 length: 13 residues. CDR3 sequence: CASSLGPNEKLFF. The CDR3 DNA reads TGTGCCAGCAGTTTAGGGCCTAATGAAAAACTGTTTTTT.

There are a few counts of this clone. The chain couples TRBV4-1 to TRBJ1-4, with TRBD1 identical over 7 bases. V trimming: 4 bases; J trimming: 3 bases; junction bases outside the gene matches: 14. This CDR3 has 18 residues. CDR1 is MGHRA and CDR2 is YSYEKL in the germline V gene. The CDR3 loop is CASSPLGDLTGPNEKLFF. In DNA, the CDR3 is TGCGCCAGCAGCCCACTCGGAGATCTGACAGGGCCTAATGAAAAACTGTTTTTT.

This chain connects TRBV7-9 to TRBJ2-5; tentative D call: TRBD1 (6 bases). CDR3 size: 15 residues. V gave up 2 bases and J gave up 4 bases, with 14 bases separating them. Per the germline V gene, CDR1 is SEHNR and CDR2 is FQNEAQ (reference sequence). The CDR3: CASSLTPTGRETQYF. In DNA form, the CDR3 reads TGTGCCAGCAGCTTAACCCCAACAGGGAGAGAGACCCAGTACTTC.

The chain carries TRBV29-1 and TRBJ2-5; D not resolved. V lost 0 bases and J lost 5, with 7 bases in between. The CDR3 totals 12 residues. CDR1 is SQVTM and CDR2 is ANQGSEA in the germline V gene. CDR3 DNA: TGCAGCGTTGAAGATTCCGAGGAGACCCAGTACTTC. This sequence encodes CSVEDSEETQYF.

The chain joins TRBV4-2 to TRBJ2-7, with D perhaps matching TRBD2 (6 bases). Deletions cut 0 bases from V and 2 bases from J, with 14 bases between. The CDR3 has 16 residues. Germline CDR1 reads LGHNA; CDR2 reads YNFKEQ. Here the CDR3 DNA reads TGTGCCAGCAGCCAAGATGCGCTAGCGCTCACCTACGAGCAGTACTTC. It codes for CASSQDALALTYEQYF.

This rearrangement joins TRBV23-1 to TRBJ2-2, with D tentatively TRBD1 (5 bases). TRBV23-1 is flagged as an ORF with uncertain function. This CDR3 spans 16 amino acids. V was pared by 3 bases and J by 5 bases, with 16 bases between. In DNA, the CDR3 is TGCGCCAGCAGTCACGACGACAGCGCCCAGACCGGGGAGCTGTTTTTT. Translation: CASSHDDSAQTGELFF.

This chain links TRBV11-3 with TRBJ2-7; unclear D gene. Trimming left V 5 bases short and J 7 bases short, with 15 bases between. Germline CDR1 and CDR2: SGHNT and YENEEA. The CDR3 contains 13 residues. CDR3 sequence reads: CASSRTPEREQYF. As DNA, the CDR3 is TGTGCCAGCAGCAGAACACCGGAGAGAGAGCAGTACTTC.

This chain uses TRBV29-1 with TRBJ1-4, with D unclear. V lost 7 bases to trimming and J lost 3 bases, with 12 bases between them. This CDR3 spans 13 amino acids. Germline CDR1 and CDR2: SQVTM and ANQGSEA. CDR3 in DNA: TGCAGCGCCACTGTCGGGGCTAATGAAAAACTGTTTTTT. This codes for CSATVGANEKLFF.

The chain uses TRBV7-8 and TRBJ1-1; no reliable D call. This CDR3 contains 13 residues. Between the trimmed V and J ends, which lost 5 bases and 11 bases, there was a span of 18 bases. Germline CDR1 is SGHVS and CDR2 is FQNEAQ. Here the CDR3 reads CASSDPRGGIAFF. The CDR3 DNA reads TGTGCCAGCAGCGACCCTAGAGGTGGAATCGCTTTCTTT.

This clone has only a few counts. The chain links TRBV5-1 to TRBJ2-5; D possibly corresponds to TRBD2 (5 bases). Per the germline V gene, CDR1 is SGHRS and CDR2 is YFSETQ. CDR3 size: 13 residues. V gave up 4 bases and J gave up 4 bases, with 11 bases separating them. CDR3 bases: TGCGCCAGCAGCGGCGGACTCACAGAGACCCAGTACTTC. Translating gives CASSGGLTETQYF.

This chain uses TRBV11-2 with TRBJ2-1; 7 bases align to TRBD2. This CDR3 region has 16 residues. The germline V gene encodes CDR1 SGHAT and CDR2 FQNNGV. The ends lost 2 bases at V and 3 bases at J; junction bases unmatched: 7. Written as DNA, the CDR3 is TGTGCCAGCAGCTTACTTGGCGGGAGAAGCTACAATGAGCAGTTCTTC. This encodes CASSLLGGRSYNEQFF.

The chain recombines TRBV6-2 or TRBV6-3 with TRBJ2-7, with 8 bases that match TRBD2. V lost 4 bases to trimming and J lost 3 bases; unmatched junction nucleotides: 2. This CDR3 comprises 13 residues. Germline V gives CDR1 MNHEY, CDR2 SVGEGT. CDR3 sequence (DNA): TGTGCCAGCAGTTTTAGCGGGATCTACGAGCAGTACTTC. Its translation is CASSFSGIYEQYF.

V is TRBV4-1 and J is TRBJ2-2; a possible D gene is TRBD2 (6 bases). Trimming pared 1 base from V and 6 bases from J, leaving 12 bases between. Per the germline V gene, CDR1 is MGHRA and CDR2 is YSYEKL. This CDR3 contains 15 residues. Here the CDR3 DNA reads TGCGCCAGCAGCCAAGCTTGGAGGGTCTCCGGGGAGCTGTTTTTT. Amino acid sequence: CASSQAWRVSGELFF.